This T cell receptor (beta chain) originates from a study of blood T cell repertoires in COVID-19. Data came from immunoSEQ multiplex PCR; TCRdb stores just in-frame clones and leaves some out. The table has approximately 110,000 clones, around 80% seen once. Trimming took 2 bases from V and 2 from J, leaving 8 bases between them. This CDR3 is 15 amino acids long. The V gene's germline CDR1 is KGHDR and CDR2 SFDVKD. The chain recombines TRBV24-1 with TRBJ2-2, with D hard to call. The sequence was collected from a man between 65 and 85 years old with active or convalescent COVID-19. The sequenced material came from peripheral blood. The CDR3 coding sequence is TGTGCCACCAGTGATTCCAGAACAAACACCGGGGAGCTGTTTTTT. Translated: CATSDSRTNTGELFF.